This T cell receptor (beta chain) was found in a study of identical twins. This clonotype was observed at least ten times. The CDR3 covers 17 residues. Germline-derived CDR1 and CDR2 are MDHEN and SYDVKM. Trimming at V came to 2 bases and at J to 2 bases, leaving 9 bases not matched to a gene. One entry per CDR3 protein results from TCRdb running MiXCR on the 5' RACE reads. The profile covers some 1,600,000 distinct CDR3 sequences, with under 35% appearing a single time and 0.27% taken by the ten largest. The chain carries TRBV28 and TRBJ2-7; 10 bases are shared with TRBD2. The receptor's source is a newborn girl in good health. The sequenced material came from cord blood. The CDR3 DNA reads as TGTGCCAGCAGTTTACGCTTACCAGCGGGAGGGCCCTACGAGCAGTACTTC. It yields the protein CASSLRLPAGGPYEQYF.